This paragraph reports one TCR beta chain. Random hexamers were used to reverse transcribe roughly 0.45 to 1 ug of RNA. A multiplex approach, immunoSEQ multiplex PCR, amplified TCR beta CDR3 across 54 Vbeta and 13 Jbeta. In TCRdb, the immunoSEQ multiplex PCR reads were re-called with MiXCR into one record per CDR3 protein. The table lists roughly 200,000 distinct CDR3 sequences, roughly 94% of them singletons. This specimen comes from a study of CD8 T cells in Susac syndrome. Germline trimming cut 4 bases from V and 6 bases from J; bases unmatched to any gene: 10. The CDR3 totals 16 residues. Germline V CDR1 and CDR2: LGHDT, YNNKEL (reference sequence). Sequencing targeted TCR beta in T cells from blood (CD8+ and CD4+). It was treatment-naive patients with stable or active relapsing-remitting disease who made up the multiple sclerosis controls. Negative isolation was applied to CD8+ and CD4+ T cells, and FACS enrichment was applied to TEMRA cells.

The sample was CD4+ T cells from PBMCs. The chain is built from TRBV3-1 and TRBJ2-1; 9 bases align to TRBD1. The receptor comes from a human donor with multiple sclerosis. CDR3 sequence: CASSRLPGTGSNEQFF. CDR3 bases: TGTGCCAGCAGCCGACTACCCGGGACAGGGTCCAATGAGCAGTTCTTC.